This T cell receptor beta chain was observed in a study of T cell responses to AZD1222 COVID-19 vaccine. Whole-study results and caveats: Two doses of AZD1222 preceded a rise in Spike-specific TCR breadth and depth. There were repertoire samples only from the period after the peak T cell response. Reports indicate that nearly half of spike-specific TCRs are directed at unmutated variant regions.

Sequencing was performed with immunoSEQ multiplex PCR; in TCRdb, only in-frame clones are kept and a portion is missing. The profile shows around 71,000 clones, about 82% of them singletons. On this clone: Its specificity is unknown.

Trimming took 0 bases from V and 1 from J; bases not matched to a gene: 2. The CDR3 spans 16 residues. From germline, CDR1 is SGHRS and CDR2 YFSETQ. The rearrangement joins TRBV5-1 to TRBJ2-5; 11 nucleotides match TRBD2. Sequences were derived from peripheral blood, sampled on day 0 of AZD1222 vaccination. The receptor's source is an adult in good health. The CDR3 region has the DNA TGCGCCAGCAGCTTGGGACTAGCGGGGACCCAAGAGACCCAGTACTTC. Protein product: CASSLGLAGTQETQYF.